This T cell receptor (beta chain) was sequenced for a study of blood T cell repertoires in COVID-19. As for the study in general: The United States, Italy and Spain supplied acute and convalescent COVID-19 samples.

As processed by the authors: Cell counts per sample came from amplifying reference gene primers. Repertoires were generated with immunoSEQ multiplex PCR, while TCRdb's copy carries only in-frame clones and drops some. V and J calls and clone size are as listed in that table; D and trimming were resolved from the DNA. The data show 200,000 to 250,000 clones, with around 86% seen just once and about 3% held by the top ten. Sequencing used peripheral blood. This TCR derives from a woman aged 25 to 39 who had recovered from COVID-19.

The CDR3 region has the DNA TGCGCCAGCAGCCAAGAGGCGGGGGGGATGGATGAGCAGTTCTTC. This gives the protein CASSQEAGGMDEQFF. V gene TRBV4-1 combines with J gene TRBJ2-1; 9 nucleotides align to TRBD2. The V segment lost 0 bases and the J segment 8 bases; nucleotides outside the gene matches: 5. Germline V lookup: CDR1 MGHRA, CDR2 YSYEKL. CDR3 length: 15 residues.